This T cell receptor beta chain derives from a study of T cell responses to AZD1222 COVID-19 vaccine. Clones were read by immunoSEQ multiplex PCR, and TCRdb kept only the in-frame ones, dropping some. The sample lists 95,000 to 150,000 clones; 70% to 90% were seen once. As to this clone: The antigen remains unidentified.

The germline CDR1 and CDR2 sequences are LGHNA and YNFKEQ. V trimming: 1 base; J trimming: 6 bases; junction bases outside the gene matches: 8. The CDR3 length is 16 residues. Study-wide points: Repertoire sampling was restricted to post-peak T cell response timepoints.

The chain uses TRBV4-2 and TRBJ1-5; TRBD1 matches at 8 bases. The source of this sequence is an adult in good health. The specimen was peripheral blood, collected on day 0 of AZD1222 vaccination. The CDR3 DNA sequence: TGTGCCAGCAGCCAAGGGAATGCAGGGGGCGGTCAGCCCCAGCATTTT. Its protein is CASSQGNAGGGQPQHF.